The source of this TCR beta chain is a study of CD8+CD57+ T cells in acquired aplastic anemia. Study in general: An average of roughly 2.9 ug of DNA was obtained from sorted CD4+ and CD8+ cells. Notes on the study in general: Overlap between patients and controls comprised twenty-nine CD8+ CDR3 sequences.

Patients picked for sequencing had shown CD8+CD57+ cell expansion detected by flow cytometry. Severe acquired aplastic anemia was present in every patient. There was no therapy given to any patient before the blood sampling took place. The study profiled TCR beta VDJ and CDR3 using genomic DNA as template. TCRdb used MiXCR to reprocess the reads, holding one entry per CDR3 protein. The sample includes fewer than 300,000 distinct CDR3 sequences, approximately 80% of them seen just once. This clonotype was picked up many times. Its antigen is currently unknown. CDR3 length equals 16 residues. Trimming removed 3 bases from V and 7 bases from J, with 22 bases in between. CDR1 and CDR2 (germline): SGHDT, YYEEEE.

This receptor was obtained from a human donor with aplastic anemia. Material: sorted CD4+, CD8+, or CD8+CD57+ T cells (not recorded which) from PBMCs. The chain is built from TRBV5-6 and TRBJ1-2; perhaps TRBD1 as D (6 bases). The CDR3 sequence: CASSSPRLDSPFGYTF. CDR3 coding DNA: TGTGCCAGCAGCTCCCCTCGGTTGGACAGTCCTTTTGGCTACACCTTC. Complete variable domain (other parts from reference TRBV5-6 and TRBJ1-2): DAGVTQSPTHLIKTRGQQVTLRCSPKSGHDTVSWYQQALGQGPQFIFQYYEEEERQRGNFPDRFSGHQFPNYSSELNVNALLLGDSALYLCASSSPRLDSPFGYTFGSGTRLTVV.